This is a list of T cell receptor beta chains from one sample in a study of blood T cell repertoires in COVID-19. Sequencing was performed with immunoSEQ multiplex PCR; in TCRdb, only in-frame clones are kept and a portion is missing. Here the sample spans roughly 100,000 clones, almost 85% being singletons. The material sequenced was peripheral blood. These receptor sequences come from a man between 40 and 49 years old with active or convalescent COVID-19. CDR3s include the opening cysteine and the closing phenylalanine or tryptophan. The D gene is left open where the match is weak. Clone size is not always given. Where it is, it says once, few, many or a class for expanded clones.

CDR3nt: TGTGCCAGCTTACAGGGTAACAATCAGCCCCAGCATTTT; CDR3aa: CASLQGNNQPQHF; v_gene: TRBV2; d_gene: .; abundance: .; j_gene: TRBJ1-5
CDR3nt: TGTGCCAGCAGCCAACCTCCGGGACAGGGTACTAATGAAAAACTGTTTTTT; CDR3aa: CASSQPPGQGTNEKLFF; v_gene: TRBV7-9; d_gene: TRBD1; abundance: .; j_gene: TRBJ1-4
CDR3nt: TGTGCCAGCAGTCAGATAACTGAAGCTTTCTTT; CDR3aa: CASSQITEAFF; v_gene: TRBV12-3/TRBV12-4; d_gene: .; abundance: .; j_gene: TRBJ1-1
CDR3nt: TGCGCCAGCAGCCGATCCGGGACAGGGAGCGAGCAGTACTTC; CDR3aa: CASSRSGTGSEQYF; v_gene: TRBV4-1; d_gene: TRBD1; abundance: few; j_gene: TRBJ2-7
CDR3nt: TGTGCCAGCAGCCTCCGGGGTTCCTATTGGGGCACTGAAGCTTTCTTT; CDR3aa: CASSLRGSYWGTEAFF; v_gene: TRBV6-2/TRBV6-3; d_gene: .; abundance: few; j_gene: TRBJ1-1
CDR3nt: TGTGCCAGCAGTCTCCGGGACAGGATTAATTCACCCCTCCACTTT; CDR3aa: CASSLRDRINSPLHF; v_gene: TRBV27; d_gene: TRBD1; abundance: .; j_gene: TRBJ1-6
CDR3nt: TGTGCCAGCAGTCTGACAGGGGGCACCGGGGAGCTGTTTTTT; CDR3aa: CASSLTGGTGELFF; v_gene: TRBV7-9; d_gene: TRBD1; abundance: .; j_gene: TRBJ2-2
CDR3nt: TGCGCCAGCAGCTTGGCCGTGGAGGGTATAATGAAAGAGACCCAGTACTTC; CDR3aa: CASSLAVEGIMKETQYF; v_gene: TRBV5-1; d_gene: .; abundance: .; j_gene: TRBJ2-5
CDR3nt: TGTGCCAGCAGTTTAACAGGGTTACACGAGCAGTACTTC; CDR3aa: CASSLTGLHEQYF; v_gene: TRBV6-5; d_gene: .; abundance: .; j_gene: TRBJ2-7
CDR3nt: TGTGCCAGTAGTATAGTCCGGGGTGGGAATCAGCCCCAGCATTTT; CDR3aa: CASSIVRGGNQPQHF; v_gene: TRBV19; d_gene: .; abundance: .; j_gene: TRBJ1-5
CDR3nt: TGCGCCAGCAGCATTAGCGGGGGCCGTACAGATACGCAGTATTTT; CDR3aa: CASSISGGRTDTQYF; v_gene: TRBV5-1; d_gene: TRBD2; abundance: .; j_gene: TRBJ2-3
CDR3nt: TGCAGCGTTGCCGGGGGTAATGAAAAACTGTTTTTT; CDR3aa: CSVAGGNEKLFF; v_gene: TRBV29-1; d_gene: .; abundance: many; j_gene: TRBJ1-4
CDR3nt: TGTGCCAGCAGCCCGGGGACAGGGGTTAACTATGGCTACACCTTC; CDR3aa: CASSPGTGVNYGYTF; v_gene: TRBV14; d_gene: TRBD1; abundance: .; j_gene: TRBJ1-2
CDR3nt: TGCAGCGTGACCACAGGGGTCTATGGCTACACCTTC; CDR3aa: CSVTTGVYGYTF; v_gene: TRBV29-1; d_gene: TRBD1; abundance: .; j_gene: TRBJ1-2
CDR3nt: TGTGCCAGCAGTGTGAGCTCGAATTCACCCCTCCACTTT; CDR3aa: CASSVSSNSPLHF; v_gene: TRBV2; d_gene: .; abundance: .; j_gene: TRBJ1-6
CDR3nt: TGTGCCAGCAGCTTGGGCTTTGCGGGGGGGACGAATACGCAGTATTTT; CDR3aa: CASSLGFAGGTNTQYF; v_gene: TRBV5-5; d_gene: TRBD2; abundance: .; j_gene: TRBJ2-3
CDR3nt: TGTGCCACCTCAGGGGCTTCCGGTGACACCGGGGAGCTGTTTTTT; CDR3aa: CATSGASGDTGELFF; v_gene: TRBV18; d_gene: .; abundance: .; j_gene: TRBJ2-2
CDR3nt: TGTGCCAGCAGCCCCGCAGGGGCAACTAATGAAAAACTGTTTTTT; CDR3aa: CASSPAGATNEKLFF; v_gene: TRBV5-6; d_gene: .; abundance: few; j_gene: TRBJ1-4
CDR3nt: TGCAGTGCTAGTCAGGCCCTACCTACCACCTTC; CDR3aa: CSASQALPTTF; v_gene: TRBV20-1; d_gene: .; abundance: .; j_gene: TRBJ1-2
CDR3nt: TGTGCCAGCAACCCAGGGACAGAGACTTACGAGCAGTACTTC; CDR3aa: CASNPGTETYEQYF; v_gene: TRBV6-2/TRBV6-3; d_gene: TRBD1; abundance: .; j_gene: TRBJ2-7
CDR3nt: TGCGCCAGCAGCCCGGGACAGGGTGGTGAAAAACTGTTTTTT; CDR3aa: CASSPGQGGEKLFF; v_gene: TRBV5-1; d_gene: TRBD1; abundance: .; j_gene: TRBJ1-4
CDR3nt: TGCAGTGCTAGTCCGGGAAACGCTGAAGCTTTCTTT; CDR3aa: CSASPGNAEAFF; v_gene: TRBV20-1; d_gene: .; abundance: .; j_gene: TRBJ1-1
CDR3nt: TGTGCCAGCAGCCAAGATTGGGGCACCACACCCCTCCACTTT; CDR3aa: CASSQDWGTTPLHF; v_gene: TRBV3-1/TRBV3-2; d_gene: .; abundance: .; j_gene: TRBJ1-6
CDR3nt: TGTGCCAGCAGCCAAGTTAACAGTGGGGACAGGGTAACCTACGAGCAGTACTTC; CDR3aa: CASSQVNSGDRVTYEQYF; v_gene: TRBV3-1/TRBV3-2; d_gene: TRBD1; abundance: .; j_gene: TRBJ2-7
CDR3nt: TGTGCCAGCAGCTCCAGGGGCTGGGGCAATCAGCCCCAGCATTTT; CDR3aa: CASSSRGWGNQPQHF; v_gene: TRBV11-3; d_gene: .; abundance: .; j_gene: TRBJ1-5
CDR3nt: TGTGCCAGCAGCTTCACTAGGAACACCGGGGAGCTGTTTTTT; CDR3aa: CASSFTRNTGELFF; v_gene: TRBV7-2; d_gene: .; abundance: .; j_gene: TRBJ2-2
CDR3nt: TGTGCCTGGAGTGCGGACAGGGGGCAGACCTATGGCTACACCTTC; CDR3aa: CAWSADRGQTYGYTF; v_gene: TRBV30; d_gene: TRBD1; abundance: .; j_gene: TRBJ1-2
CDR3nt: TGTGCCCTACCCGGAGCTAATGAAAAACTGTTTTTT; CDR3aa: CALPGANEKLFF; v_gene: TRBV30; d_gene: .; abundance: .; j_gene: TRBJ1-4
CDR3nt: TGCGCCAGCAAACCGGGGGGGCCAGATACGCAGTATTTT; CDR3aa: CASKPGGPDTQYF; v_gene: TRBV10-2; d_gene: TRBD2; abundance: .; j_gene: TRBJ2-3
CDR3nt: TGTGCCAGCAGCTTAACCGGGAATGAGCAGTTCTTC; CDR3aa: CASSLTGNEQFF; v_gene: TRBV7-3; d_gene: .; abundance: .; j_gene: TRBJ2-1
CDR3nt: TGTGCCAGCAAACACCGGGAAAACACTGAAGCTTTCTTT; CDR3aa: CASKHRENTEAFF; v_gene: TRBV5-6; d_gene: .; abundance: .; j_gene: TRBJ1-1
CDR3nt: TGTGCCAGCAGTCCCAGGCTAGCCGGGTGGACGGACACCGGGGAGCTGTTTTTT; CDR3aa: CASSPRLAGWTDTGELFF; v_gene: TRBV27; d_gene: .; abundance: .; j_gene: TRBJ2-2
CDR3nt: TGTGCCAGCAGCTTAGCGCTCGGACAGGGTGGTGAGACCCAGTACTTC; CDR3aa: CASSLALGQGGETQYF; v_gene: TRBV7-6; d_gene: TRBD1; abundance: .; j_gene: TRBJ2-5
CDR3nt: TGTGCCAGCAGCCGGGACGGCGGGGGGAACACCATATATTTT; CDR3aa: CASSRDGGGNTIYF; v_gene: TRBV3-1/TRBV3-2; d_gene: .; abundance: .; j_gene: TRBJ1-3
CDR3nt: TGTGCCAGCAGTGTTTTTACGGAGTTGAGTGAGCAGTACTTC; CDR3aa: CASSVFTELSEQYF; v_gene: TRBV2; d_gene: .; abundance: .; j_gene: TRBJ2-7
CDR3nt: TGTGCCAGCAGTGAGTCAGAGCAGTTCTTC; CDR3aa: CASSESEQFF; v_gene: TRBV25-1; d_gene: .; abundance: .; j_gene: TRBJ2-1
CDR3nt: TGTGCCATCAGTGAGTCAGGGACAGGGGGCTATGGCTACACCTTC; CDR3aa: CAISESGTGGYGYTF; v_gene: TRBV10-3; d_gene: TRBD1; abundance: .; j_gene: TRBJ1-2
CDR3nt: TGTGCCAGCAGTTACCCCCGGGACAGGAACTCCTACGAGCAGTACTTC; CDR3aa: CASSYPRDRNSYEQYF; v_gene: TRBV6-2/TRBV6-3; d_gene: TRBD1; abundance: .; j_gene: TRBJ2-7
CDR3nt: TGTGCCAGCAGCTTAATTCAGACGACTAGCGGCACAGATACGCAGTATTTT; CDR3aa: CASSLIQTTSGTDTQYF; v_gene: TRBV7-3; d_gene: TRBD2; abundance: .; j_gene: TRBJ2-3
CDR3nt: TGTGCCAGCAGCTTATCAGCGGGGGGAAGTATTTCGAACACCGGGGAGCTGTTTTTT; CDR3aa: CASSLSAGGSISNTGELFF; v_gene: TRBV11-2; d_gene: TRBD2; abundance: .; j_gene: TRBJ2-2